The 12 T cell receptor beta chains below all came from one sample that was sequenced in a study of cytomegalovirus exposure and HLA in healthy donors. The study ran its PCR with 60 Vbeta and 13 Jbeta primers. Sequenced by immunoSEQ multiplex PCR; TCRdb stores in-frame clones only, minus some. The sample table includes 50,000 or so clones. The specimen was PBMCs. The receptors here all came from a man in his fifties in good health and CMV-seropositive.

The chain is built from TRBV19 and TRBJ1-5, with 8 bases matching TRBD1. Germline CDR1 reads LNHDA; CDR2 reads SQIVND (reference sequence). This CDR3 comprises 14 residues. The V segment lost 1 base and the J segment 6 bases; nucleotides outside the gene matches: 2. The CDR3 DNA follows: TGTGCCAGTAGTATAGGGACAGGGTTTCAGCCCCAGCATTTT. Protein product: CASSIGTGFQPQHF.

Here the CDR3 reads CASSQDGGEGTEAFF. CDR3 DNA sequence: TGCGCCAGCAGCCAAGATGGAGGGGAGGGCACTGAAGCTTTCTTT. The V call is TRBV4-3, the J call TRBJ1-1; D is possibly TRBD1 (5 bases). The CDR3 length is 15 residues. Germline assignment: CDR1 LGHNA and CDR2 YSLEER. Between the trimmed V and J ends, which lost 0 bases and 4 bases, there was a span of 12 bases.

Turning to this clone: A junction boundary mismatches the germline segment, possibly from a read error. The rearrangement links TRBV30 to TRBJ2-1; no clear D. Germline CDR1 and CDR2: GTSNPN and SVGIG (reference sequence). The CDR3 covers 14 residues. The CDR3 bases are TGTGCCTGGAGCCGAGATAGCTCCGACAATGAGCAGTTCTTC. Residues: CAWSRDSSDNEQFF.

V gene TRBV5-1 combines with J gene TRBJ2-2; D may be TRBD1 (5 bases). This CDR3 contains 16 residues. Deletions cut 4 bases from V and 1 base from J, with 14 bases between. CDR1 SGHRS and CDR2 YFSETQ come from the germline V gene. The CDR3 bases are TGCGCCAGCAGCCCTGGGGCAGAGCTGAACACCGGGGAGCTGTTTTTT. Amino acids: CASSPGAELNTGELFF.

The J gene is TRBJ2-4, the V gene TRBV10-3; D gene ambiguous. Deletions cut 2 bases from V and 8 bases from J, with 7 bases between. The CDR3 consists of 12 residues. Germline-derived CDR1 and CDR2 are ENHRY and SYGVKD. The CDR3 protein is CAISEEVDIQYF. The CDR3 nucleotides are TGTGCCATCAGTGAGGAGGTTGACATTCAGTACTTC.

V and J are TRBV5-1 and TRBJ1-1; D is uncertain. The V end was cut by 0 bases, the J end by 7 bases, with 16 bases between. CDR3 length equals 15 residues. The V gene's germline CDR1 is SGHRS and CDR2 YFSETQ. Here the CDR3 reads CASSLAVGKGYEAFF. CDR3 DNA sequence: TGCGCCAGCAGCTTGGCCGTCGGGAAGGGATATGAAGCTTTCTTT.

The genes are TRBV7-9 and TRBJ1-1; D is uncertain. This CDR3 comprises 15 residues. Germline CDR1 reads SEHNR; CDR2 reads FQNEAQ (reference sequence). V was trimmed by 0 bases and J by 0 bases, leaving 8 bases between them. The CDR3 here is CASSLARLMNTEAFF. For the CDR3, the DNA is TGTGCCAGCAGCTTAGCGAGACTTATGAACACTGAAGCTTTCTTT.

The CDR3 coding sequence is TGTGCCAGCAGCTCACTAGCGGGAGGGCCTATGGAGACCCAGTACTTC. Translated: CASSSLAGGPMETQYF. This chain joins TRBV11-2 and TRBJ2-5; 13 nucleotides line up with TRBD2. The germline V gene has CDR1 SGHAT and CDR2 FQNNGV. The length of the CDR3 is 16 residues. Trimming at V came to 4 bases and at J to 5 bases, leaving 7 bases not matched to a gene.

The chain recombines TRBV19 with TRBJ1-2, with no clear D. Deletions cut 3 bases from V and 4 bases from J, with 9 bases between. There are 13 residues in the CDR3. Per the germline V gene, CDR1 is LNHDA and CDR2 is SQIVND (reference sequence). Here the CDR3 DNA reads TGTGCCAGTAGTATCGGCAGGATCTATGGCTACACCTTC. Translating it yields CASSIGRIYGYTF.

CDR3 in DNA: TGCGCCAGCAGCCAGGGGATGGGGGGAGATGAGCAGTTCTTC. Translated, it gives CASSQGMGGDEQFF. The gene calls are TRBV4-1 and TRBJ2-1, with a tentative D call TRBD2 (6 bases). Deletions cut 3 bases from V and 8 bases from J, with 14 bases between. This CDR3 region has 14 residues. Looked up from germline, CDR1 is MGHRA and CDR2 is YSYEKL.

The DNA for the CDR3 is TGTGCCAGCAGTTACAGTATCACAGGGCGCACAGATACGCAGTATTTT. Residues: CASSYSITGRTDTQYF. The chain employs TRBV6-5 and TRBJ2-3; maybe TRBD1 (6 bases). Germline V CDR1 and CDR2: MNHEY, SVGAGI. Trimming left V 2 bases short and J 1 base short, with 13 bases between. This CDR3 comprises 16 residues.

This CDR3 is CASSSPDEQFF. The CDR3, as DNA: TGTGCCAGCTCGTCCCCCGATGAGCAGTTCTTC. This sequence joins TRBV18 and TRBJ2-1; D remains ambiguous. CDR1 KGHSH and CDR2 LQKENI come from the germline V gene. Trimming removed 6 bases at V and 8 bases at J, with 8 bases between. This CDR3 has 11 amino acids. The entire variable domain, with the rest obtained from reference TRBV18 and TRBJ2-1, is as follows: NAGVMQNPRHLVRRRGQEARLRCSPMKGHSHVYWYRQLPEEGLKFMVYLQKENIIDESGMPKERFSAEFPKEGPSILRIQQVVRGDSAAYFCASSSPDEQFFGPGTRLTVL.